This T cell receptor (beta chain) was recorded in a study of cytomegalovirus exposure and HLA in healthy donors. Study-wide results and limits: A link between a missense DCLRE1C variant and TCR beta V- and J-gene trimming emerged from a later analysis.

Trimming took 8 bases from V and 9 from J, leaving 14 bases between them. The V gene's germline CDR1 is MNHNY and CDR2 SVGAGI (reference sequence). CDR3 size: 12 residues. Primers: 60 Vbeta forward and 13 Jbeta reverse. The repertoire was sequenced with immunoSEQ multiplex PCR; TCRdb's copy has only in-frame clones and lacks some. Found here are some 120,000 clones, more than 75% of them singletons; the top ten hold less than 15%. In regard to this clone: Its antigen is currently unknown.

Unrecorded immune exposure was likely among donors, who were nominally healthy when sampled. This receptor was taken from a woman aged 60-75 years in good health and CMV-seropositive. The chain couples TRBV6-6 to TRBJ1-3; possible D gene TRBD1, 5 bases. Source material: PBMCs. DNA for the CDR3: TGTGCCAGCGGGGGGGGGAGAGGCACCATATATTTT. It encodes CASGGGRGTIYF.